This TCR beta chain came from a study of CD4 T cells in relation to SARS-CoV-2 and coronaviruses. Study findings and constraints: This crossreactivity analysis covered spike protein alone, no other viral proteins. Each donor contributed either pre-pandemic or post-infection samples, not both.

CDR1 is SGHRS and CDR2 is YFSETQ in the germline V gene. V gave up 3 bases and J gave up 0 bases, with 15 bases separating them. This CDR3 region has 16 residues. As concerns this clone: What it recognizes is unknown.

CD4+ T cells from unexposed donors were obtained before the COVID-19 pandemic (2011-2018). CD4 enrichment then naive enrichment separated naive from memory CD4+ cells. Deep TCR-beta sequencing used DNA from uncultured naive and memory CD4+ T cells. Generated by immunoSEQ multiplex PCR, the TCRdb table keeps only in-frame clones and is missing some. The data contain approximately 70,000 clones, about 92% of them seen just once; the ten biggest clones take up approximately 0.21%. This chain uses TRBV5-1 with TRBJ2-5; TRBD2 is a possible D gene (6 bases). The TCR was taken from a human donor in good health. Sequences were obtained from naive CD4+ T cells from PBMCs. The subset was: naive CD4+ T cells isolated by negative enrichment. CDR3: CASSSGGLSYQETQYF. CDR3 bases: TGCGCCAGCAGCTCTGGGGGACTTTCGTACCAAGAGACCCAGTACTTC.